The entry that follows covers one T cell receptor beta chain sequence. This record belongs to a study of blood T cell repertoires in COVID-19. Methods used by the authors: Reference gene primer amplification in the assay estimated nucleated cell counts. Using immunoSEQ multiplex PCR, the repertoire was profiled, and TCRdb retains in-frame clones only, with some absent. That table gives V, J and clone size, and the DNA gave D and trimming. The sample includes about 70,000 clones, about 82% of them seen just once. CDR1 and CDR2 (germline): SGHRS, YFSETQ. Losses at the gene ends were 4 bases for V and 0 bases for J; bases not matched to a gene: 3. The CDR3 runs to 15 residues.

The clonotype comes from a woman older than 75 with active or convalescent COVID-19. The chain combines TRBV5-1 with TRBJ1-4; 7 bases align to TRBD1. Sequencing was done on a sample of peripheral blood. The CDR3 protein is CASSNGQATNEKLFF. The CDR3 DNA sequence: TGCGCCAGCAGCAACGGACAGGCAACTAATGAAAAACTGTTTTTT. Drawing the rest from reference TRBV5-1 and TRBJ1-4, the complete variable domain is KAGVTQTPRYLIKTRGQQVTLSCSPISGHRSVSWYQQTPGQGLQFLFEYFSETQRNKGNFPGRFSGRQFSNSRSEMNVSTLELGDSALYLCASSNGQATNEKLFFGSGTQLSVL.